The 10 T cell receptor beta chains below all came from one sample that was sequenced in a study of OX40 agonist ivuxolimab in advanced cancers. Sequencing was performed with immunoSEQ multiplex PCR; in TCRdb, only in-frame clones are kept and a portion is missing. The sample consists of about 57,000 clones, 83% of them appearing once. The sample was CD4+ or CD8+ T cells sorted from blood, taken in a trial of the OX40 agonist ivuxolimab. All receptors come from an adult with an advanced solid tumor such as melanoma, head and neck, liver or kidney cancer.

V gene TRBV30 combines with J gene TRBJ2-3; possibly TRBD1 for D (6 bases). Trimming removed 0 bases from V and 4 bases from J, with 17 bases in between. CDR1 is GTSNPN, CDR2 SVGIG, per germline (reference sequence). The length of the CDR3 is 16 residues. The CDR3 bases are TGTGCCTGGAGTGTATGGGGCAGGGGAAGGGCAGATACGCAGTATTTT. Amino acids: CAWSVWGRGRADTQYF.

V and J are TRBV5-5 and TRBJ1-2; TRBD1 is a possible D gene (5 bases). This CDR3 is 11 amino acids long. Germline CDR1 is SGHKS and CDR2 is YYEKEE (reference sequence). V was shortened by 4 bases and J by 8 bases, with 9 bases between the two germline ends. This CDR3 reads CASSGQGGYTF. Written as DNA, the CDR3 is TGTGCCAGCAGCGGTCAGGGAGGCTACACCTTC.

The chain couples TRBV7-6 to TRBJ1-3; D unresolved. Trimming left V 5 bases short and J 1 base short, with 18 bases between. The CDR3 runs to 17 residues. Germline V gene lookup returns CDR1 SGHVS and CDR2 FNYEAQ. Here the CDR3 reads CASSPRGWVGSGNTIYF. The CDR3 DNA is TGTGCCAGCAGCCCAAGAGGCTGGGTGGGTTCTGGAAACACCATATATTTT. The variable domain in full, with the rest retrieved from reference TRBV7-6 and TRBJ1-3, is GAGVSQSPRYKVTKRGQDVALRCDPISGHVSLYWYRQALGQGPEFLTYFNYEAQQDKSGLPNDRFSAERPEGSISTLTIQRTEQRDSAMYRCASSPRGWVGSGNTIYFGEGSWLTVV.

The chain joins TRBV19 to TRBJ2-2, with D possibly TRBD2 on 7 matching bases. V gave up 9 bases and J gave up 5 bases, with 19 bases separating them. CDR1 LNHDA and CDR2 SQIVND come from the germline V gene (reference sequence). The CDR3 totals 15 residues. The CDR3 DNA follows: TGTGCCAGCCAAGTGGGGGGGCTGGGTACCGGGGAGCTGTTTTTT. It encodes CASQVGGLGTGELFF.

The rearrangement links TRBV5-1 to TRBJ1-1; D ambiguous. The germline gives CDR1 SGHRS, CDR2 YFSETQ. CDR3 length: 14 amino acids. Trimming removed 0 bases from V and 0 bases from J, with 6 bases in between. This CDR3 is CASSLDGMNTEAFF. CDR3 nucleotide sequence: TGCGCCAGCAGCTTGGACGGGATGAACACTGAAGCTTTCTTT.

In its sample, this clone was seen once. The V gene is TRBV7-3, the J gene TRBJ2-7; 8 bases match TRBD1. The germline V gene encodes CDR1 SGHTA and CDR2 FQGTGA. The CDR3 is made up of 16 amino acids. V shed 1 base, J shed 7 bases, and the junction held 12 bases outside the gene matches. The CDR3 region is CASSLRPGQVIGEQYF. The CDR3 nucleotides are TGTGCCAGCAGCTTAAGGCCGGGACAGGTAATCGGGGAGCAGTACTTC.

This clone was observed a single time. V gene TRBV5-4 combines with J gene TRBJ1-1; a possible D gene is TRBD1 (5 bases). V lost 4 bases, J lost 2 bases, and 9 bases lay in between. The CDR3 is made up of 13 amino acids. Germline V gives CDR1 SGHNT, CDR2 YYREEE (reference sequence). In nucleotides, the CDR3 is TGTGCCAGCAGCCTGGGGCTAAACACTGAAGCTTTCTTT. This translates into CASSLGLNTEAFF.

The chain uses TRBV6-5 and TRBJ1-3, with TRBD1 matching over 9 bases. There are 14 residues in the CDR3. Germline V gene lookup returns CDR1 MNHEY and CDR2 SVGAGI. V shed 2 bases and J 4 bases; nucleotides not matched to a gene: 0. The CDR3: CASSYGQGGNTIYF. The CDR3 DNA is TGTGCCAGCAGTTACGGACAGGGGGGAAACACCATATATTTT.

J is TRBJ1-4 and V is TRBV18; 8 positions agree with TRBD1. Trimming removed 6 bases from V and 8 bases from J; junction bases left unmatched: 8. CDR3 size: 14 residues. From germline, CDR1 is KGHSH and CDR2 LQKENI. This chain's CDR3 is CASSPDRGEEKLFF. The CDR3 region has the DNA TGTGCCAGCTCTCCTGACAGGGGAGAGGAAAAACTGTTTTTT. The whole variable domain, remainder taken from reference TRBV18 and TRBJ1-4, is NAGVMQNPRHLVRRRGQEARLRCSPMKGHSHVYWYRQLPEEGLKFMVYLQKENIIDESGMPKERFSAEFPKEGPSILRIQQVVRGDSAAYFCASSPDRGEEKLFFGSGTQLSVL.

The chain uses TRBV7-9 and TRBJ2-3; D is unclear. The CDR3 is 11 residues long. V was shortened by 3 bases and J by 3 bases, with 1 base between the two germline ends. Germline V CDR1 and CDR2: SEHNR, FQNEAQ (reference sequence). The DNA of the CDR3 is TGTGCCAGCAGCTTTACAGATACGCAGTATTTT. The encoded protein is CASSFTDTQYF.